These 21 T cell receptor beta chains share one sample of origin, sequenced in a study of Graves' ophthalmopathy and Graves' hyperthyroidism. CDR3 regions of TCR beta were amplified from RNA transcripts. Following a first-round RT-PCR that used HTBI primers, a second-round multiplex PCR was carried out. TCRdb re-called the multiplex PCR reads through MiXCR, storing one row per CDR3 protein. This table holds 660,000 or so distinct CDR3 sequences, more than 40% found once. The sequenced sample consisted of peripheral blood. The receptors originated from an adult man with Graves' ophthalmopathy.

This clonotype was counted at least ten times. The CDR3 protein is CASSQDREGRYEQYF. The CDR3 DNA is TGCGCCAGCAGCCAGGACAGGGAGGGTAGGTACGAGCAGTACTTC. The chain combines TRBV10-2 with TRBJ2-7; a weak D match, TRBD1 (8 bases). V was shortened by 6 bases and J by 4 bases, with 19 bases between the two germline ends. This CDR3 region has 15 residues. Germline V CDR1 and CDR2: WSHSY, SAAADI.

Turning to this clonotype: A read error may be the cause here, since a much bigger clone is one base away. The chain couples TRBV20-1 to TRBJ1-2, with TRBD1 identical over 10 bases. The CDR3 runs to 13 residues. The ends lost 3 bases at V and 5 bases at J; junction bases unmatched: 3. Germline assignment: CDR1 DFQATT and CDR2 SNEGSKA (reference sequence). CDR3 coding DNA: TGCAGTGCTAGCCAGGGACAGGGGTATGGCTACACCTTC. This encodes CSASQGQGYGYTF.

The sample holds a few counts of this clonotype. The chain joins TRBV2 to TRBJ1-2; no clear D. The V end lost 8 bases, the J end lost 6 bases, and 16 bases lay between the germline ends. This CDR3 contains 13 residues. Germline loops: CDR1 SNHLY, CDR2 FYNNEI. The CDR3 spells CASSLTRMDGYTF. The CDR3 region has the DNA TGTGCCAGCTCACTAACCAGGATGGATGGCTACACCTTC.

V usage is TRBV10-3 and J usage is TRBJ1-3; the D gene is possibly TRBD1 (6 bases). The germline CDR1 and CDR2 sequences are ENHRY and SYGVKD. V lost 3 bases to trimming and J lost 10 bases, with 19 bases between them. CDR3 length equals 15 residues. This chain's CDR3 is CAISDKAGGQETIYF. The CDR3 DNA reads as TGTGCCATCAGTGACAAGGCGGGGGGCCAAGAGACCATATATTTT.

This clonotype has a count of ten or more. V and J are TRBV11-2 and TRBJ2-6; maybe TRBD1 (6 bases). The V gene lost 3 bases and the J gene lost 0 bases, with 9 bases spanning the gap. This CDR3 spans 16 amino acids. CDR1 is SGHAT, CDR2 FQNNGV, per germline. In DNA form, the CDR3 reads TGTGCCAGCAGCTTTACAGGGCGCTCTGGGGCCAACGTCCTGACTTTC. This gives the protein CASSFTGRSGANVLTF.

In regard to this clonotype: One junction end does not reproduce the germline sequence, and a read error may be involved. The V and J genes are TRBV2 and TRBJ1-1, with 10 positions matching TRBD1. The CDR3 extends over 18 amino acids. Germline values: CDR1 SNHLY, CDR2 FYNNEI. CDR3 bases: TGTGCCTGCAGCGCCGGCGACAGGGGGCCAGAGGTGAACACTGAAGCTTTCTTT. Amino acid sequence: CACSAGDRGPEVNTEAFF.

This clonotype was counted ten times or more. This rearrangement joins TRBV20-1 to TRBJ1-1; no definite D call. Trimming cost V 2 bases and J 4 bases, with 8 bases left between them. The CDR3 is 12 residues long. Germline assignment: CDR1 DFQATT and CDR2 SNEGSKA (reference sequence). The CDR3 DNA sequence: TGCAGTGCTAGACAGGTGGGCACTGAAGCTTTCTTT. Translating gives CSARQVGTEAFF.

V usage is TRBV20-1 and J usage is TRBJ1-2, with D hard to call. Trimming cost V 2 bases and J 5 bases, with 3 bases left between them. Germline V gene lookup returns CDR1 DFQATT and CDR2 SNEGSKA (reference sequence). This CDR3 spans 10 amino acids. The DNA for the CDR3 is TGCAGTGCTAGACGGTATGGCTACACCTTC. As protein: CSARRYGYTF.

In DNA form, the CDR3 reads TGTGCCAGCTCACCCCTGAATGACGAGCAGTACTTC. It encodes CASSPLNDEQYF. V gene TRBV18 combines with J gene TRBJ2-7; D not resolved. Looked up from germline, CDR1 is KGHSH and CDR2 is LQKENI. V dropped 3 bases and J dropped 5 bases, with 8 bases sitting between them. The CDR3 extends over 12 amino acids.

The chain is built from TRBV29-1 and TRBJ1-2, with 9 bases matching TRBD1. V lost 6 bases, J lost 4 bases, and 9 bases stayed unmatched. Germline lookup yields CDR1 SQVTM and CDR2 ANQGSEA. The CDR3 totals 14 residues. CDR3 DNA sequence: TGCAGCGTGAAGCCGGGACAGGGCCTCTATGGCTACACCTTC. Protein: CSVKPGQGLYGYTF.

In its sample, this clonotype was seen many times. The CDR3 bases are TGTGCCTGGAGTGTACAGGGGGACACTGAAGCTTTCTTT. Its protein is CAWSVQGDTEAFF. The rearrangement uses TRBV30 and TRBJ1-1; 8 positions match TRBD1. This CDR3 contains 13 residues. The V gene end was trimmed by 0 bases and the J gene end by 3 bases; junction bases not matched to a gene: 0. The V gene's germline CDR1 is GTSNPN and CDR2 SVGIG (reference sequence).

The rearrangement uses TRBV10-3 and TRBJ2-1; no reliable D call. V lost 0 bases and J 7 bases, leaving 13 bases between the germline ends. This CDR3 has 15 residues. Per germline, CDR1 ENHRY and CDR2 SYGVKD. CDR3 in DNA: TGTGCCATCAGTGAGTCAGGGTTTAAGAGGAATGAGCAGTTCTTC. Protein: CAISESGFKRNEQFF.

Of note for this clonotype: The limits of the CDR3 on the DNA are not certain, so only TCRdb's listed CDR3 is given. The rearrangement links TRBV10-3 to TRBJ2-7; the table's D call of TRBD1 was not tested on the DNA. CDR1 ENHRY and CDR2 SYGVKD come from the germline V gene. From its first to its last residue, the CDR3 has 15 amino acids. Here the CDR3 reads CAICSAPGAIYEQYF.

In regard to this clonotype: One junction end does not reproduce the germline sequence, and a read error may be involved. The chain links TRBV9 to TRBJ2-7; D is unclear. The germline V gene encodes CDR1 SGDLS and CDR2 YYNGEE. The CDR3 covers 13 residues. CDR3 region: CASSPHSQSERYF. DNA of the CDR3: TGTGCCAGCAGCCCCCACTCCCAGTCCGAGCGGTACTTC.

The rearrangement uses TRBV2 and TRBJ2-5; TRBD1 agrees at 7 bases. Germline V CDR1 and CDR2: SNHLY, FYNNEI. There are 13 residues in the CDR3. This CDR3 is CARAGTVQETQYF. CDR3 nucleotide sequence: TGTGCTAGAGCCGGGACAGTCCAAGAGACCCAGTACTTC.

This clonotype was seen more than once but under ten times. The rearrangement joins TRBV19 to TRBJ2-7, with 7 bases aligning to TRBD2. This CDR3 spans 14 amino acids. Trimming took 6 bases from V and 3 from J; bases not matched to a gene: 8. The germline V gene has CDR1 LNHDA and CDR2 SQIVND (reference sequence). The CDR3 region has the DNA TGTGCCAGTAGCCTGGGGGGGTTCGGCTACGAGCAGTACTTC. Amino acids: CASSLGGFGYEQYF.

This clonotype was found many times. V and J are TRBV19 and TRBJ2-2, with D possibly being TRBD1 or TRBD2 (6 bases each). V lost 9 bases, J lost 0 bases, and 14 bases lay in between. CDR1 is LNHDA, CDR2 SQIVND, per germline (reference sequence). CDR3 length: 15 residues. CDR3 DNA: TGTGCCAGCTTCGGGGGCGGATCGAACACCGGGGAGCTGTTTTTT. It specifies CASFGGGSNTGELFF. Full variable domain (remainder filled in from reference TRBV19 and TRBJ2-2): DGGITQSPKYLFRKEGQNVTLSCEQNLNHDAMYWYRQDPGQGLRLIYYSQIVNDFQKGDIAEGYSVSREKKESFPLTVTSAQKNPTAFYLCASFGGGSNTGELFFGEGSRLTVL.

The chain is built from TRBV25-1 and TRBJ2-6; D ambiguous. Germline CDR1 and CDR2: MGHDK and SYGVNS. The CDR3 is made up of 13 amino acids. The CDR3 nucleotides read TGTGCTAGAGTTGAGTCTGGGGCCAACGTCCTGACTTTC. As protein: CARVESGANVLTF. The full variable domain, in which reference TRBV25-1 and TRBJ2-6 provide the parts outside the CDR3, is EADIYQTPRYLVIGTGKKITLECSQTMGHDKMYWYQQDPGMELHLIHYSYGVNSTEKGDLSSESTVSRIRTEHFPLTLESARPSHTSQYLCARVESGANVLTFGAGSRLTVL.

V gene TRBV29-1 combines with J gene TRBJ2-7, with D possibly called TRBD1 or TRBD2 (6 bases each). With 8 bases removed from V and 0 bases from J, the gap between germline ends came to 14 bases. The CDR3 loop spans 13 amino acids. The V gene's germline CDR1 is SQVTM and CDR2 ANQGSEA. The CDR3 nucleotides are TGCAGCTACGGCGGGACAAACTCCTACGAGCAGTACTTC. Translated, it gives CSYGGTNSYEQYF.

V usage is TRBV11-3 and J usage is TRBJ2-5; tentative D call: TRBD2 (5 bases). From germline, CDR1 is SGHNT and CDR2 YENEEA. The CDR3 runs to 13 residues. Trimming stripped 6 bases from V and 6 bases from J, with 14 bases between. CDR3 residues: CASRIASSQTQYF. The CDR3 nucleotides are TGTGCCAGCAGGATTGCTAGCTCGCAGACCCAGTACTTC.

Many counts were recorded for this clonotype. This sequence joins TRBV2 and TRBJ1-1, with a tentative D call TRBD1 (6 bases). From germline, CDR1 is SNHLY and CDR2 FYNNEI. The CDR3 totals 13 residues. V lost 7 bases and J lost 0, with 9 bases in between. CDR3 loop: CASKGQMNTEAFF. The CDR3 DNA follows: TGTGCCAGCAAAGGACAGATGAACACTGAAGCTTTCTTT.